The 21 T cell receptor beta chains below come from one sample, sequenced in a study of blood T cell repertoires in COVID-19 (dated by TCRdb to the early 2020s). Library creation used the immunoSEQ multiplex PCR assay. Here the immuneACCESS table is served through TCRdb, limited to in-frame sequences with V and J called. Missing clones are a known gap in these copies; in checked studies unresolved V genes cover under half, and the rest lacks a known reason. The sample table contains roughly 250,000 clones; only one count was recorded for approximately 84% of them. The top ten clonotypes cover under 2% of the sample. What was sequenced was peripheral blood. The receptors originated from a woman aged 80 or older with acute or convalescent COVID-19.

The CDR3 DNA follows: TGTGCCAGCATGAGGGACACGCTCGCTAGAAACACCATATATTTT. Residues: CASMRDTLARNTIYF. The J gene is TRBJ1-3, the V gene TRBV6-5; tentative D call: TRBD1 (6 bases). The germline V gene has CDR1 MNHEY and CDR2 SVGAGI. The V gene lost 7 bases and the J gene lost 5 bases, with 18 bases spanning the gap. The length of the CDR3 is 15 residues.

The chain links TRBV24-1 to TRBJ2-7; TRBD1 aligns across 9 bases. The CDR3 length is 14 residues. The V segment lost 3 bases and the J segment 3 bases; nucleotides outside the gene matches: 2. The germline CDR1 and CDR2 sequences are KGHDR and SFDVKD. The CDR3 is CATSDPGQGYEQYF. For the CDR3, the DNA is TGTGCCACCAGTGATCCGGGACAGGGCTACGAGCAGTACTTC.

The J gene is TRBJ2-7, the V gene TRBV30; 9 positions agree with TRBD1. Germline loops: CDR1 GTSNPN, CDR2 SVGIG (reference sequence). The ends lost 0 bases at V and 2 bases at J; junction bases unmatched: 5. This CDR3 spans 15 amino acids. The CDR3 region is CAWSVPGTGTYEQYF. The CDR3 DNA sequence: TGTGCCTGGAGTGTCCCGGGGACAGGGACCTACGAGCAGTACTTC.

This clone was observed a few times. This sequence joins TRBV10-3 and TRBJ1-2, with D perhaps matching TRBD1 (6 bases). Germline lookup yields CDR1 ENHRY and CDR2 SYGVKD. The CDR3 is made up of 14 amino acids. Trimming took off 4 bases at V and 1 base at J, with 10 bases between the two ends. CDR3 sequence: CAISGTEVNYGYTF. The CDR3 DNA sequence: TGTGCCATCAGTGGGACAGAGGTTAACTATGGCTACACCTTC.

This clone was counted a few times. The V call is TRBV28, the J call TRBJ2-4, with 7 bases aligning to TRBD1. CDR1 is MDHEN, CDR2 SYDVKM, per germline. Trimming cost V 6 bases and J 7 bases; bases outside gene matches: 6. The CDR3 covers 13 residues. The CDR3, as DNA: TGTGCCAGCAGCACAGGGGTGAAGAACATTCAGTACTTC. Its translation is CASSTGVKNIQYF.

The CDR3 spells CSVMTGFNEQYF. The CDR3 DNA is TGCAGCGTGATGACAGGGTTCAACGAGCAGTACTTC. V is TRBV29-1 and J is TRBJ2-7; 7 bases agree with TRBD1. Germline assignment: CDR1 SQVTM and CDR2 ANQGSEA. V lost 6 bases, J lost 5 bases, and 7 bases stayed unmatched. The CDR3 contains 12 residues.

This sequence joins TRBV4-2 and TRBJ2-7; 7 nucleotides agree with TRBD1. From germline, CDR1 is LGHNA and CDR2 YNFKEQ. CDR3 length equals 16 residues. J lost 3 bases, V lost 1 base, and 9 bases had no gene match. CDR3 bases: TGTGCCAGCAGCCAAGCCGCCGGGACAGCATACTACGAGCAGTACTTC. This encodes CASSQAAGTAYYEQYF.

The chain's CDR3 is CASSYADRGRRETQYF. The CDR3 bases are TGTGCCAGCAGTTACGCGGACAGGGGGCGGCGGGAGACCCAGTACTTC. V usage is TRBV6-6 and J usage is TRBJ2-5; 11 bases agree with TRBD1. Trimming removed 2 bases from V and 5 bases from J; junction bases left unmatched: 7. The V gene's germline CDR1 is MNHNY and CDR2 SVGAGI (reference sequence). This CDR3 comprises 16 residues.

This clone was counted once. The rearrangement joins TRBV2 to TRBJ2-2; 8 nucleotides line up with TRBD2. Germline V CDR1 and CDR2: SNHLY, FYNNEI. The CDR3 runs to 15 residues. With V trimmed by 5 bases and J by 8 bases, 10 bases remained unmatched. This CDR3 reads CASSSAGAPGGELFF. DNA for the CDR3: TGTGCCAGCAGTTCAGCGGGAGCGCCGGGGGGGGAGCTGTTTTTT.

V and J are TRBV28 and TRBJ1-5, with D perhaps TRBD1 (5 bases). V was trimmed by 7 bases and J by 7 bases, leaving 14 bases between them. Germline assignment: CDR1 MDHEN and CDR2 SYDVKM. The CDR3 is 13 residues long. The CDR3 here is CASKEGQGQPQHF. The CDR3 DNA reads TGTGCCAGCAAGGAGGGGCAGGGCCAGCCCCAGCATTTT.

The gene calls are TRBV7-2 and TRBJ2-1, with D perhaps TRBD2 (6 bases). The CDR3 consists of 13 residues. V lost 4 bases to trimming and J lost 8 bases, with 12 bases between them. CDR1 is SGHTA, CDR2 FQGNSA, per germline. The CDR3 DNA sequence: TGTGCCAGCAGCTATTACGGGGGTCATGAGCAGTTCTTC. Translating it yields CASSYYGGHEQFF.

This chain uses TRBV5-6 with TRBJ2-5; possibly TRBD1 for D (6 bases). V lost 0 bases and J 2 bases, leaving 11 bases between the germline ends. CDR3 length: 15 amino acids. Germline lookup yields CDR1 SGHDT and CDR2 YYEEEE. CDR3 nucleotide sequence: TGTGCCAGCAGCTTGGCAGGGACACCACAAGAGACCCAGTACTTC. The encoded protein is CASSLAGTPQETQYF.

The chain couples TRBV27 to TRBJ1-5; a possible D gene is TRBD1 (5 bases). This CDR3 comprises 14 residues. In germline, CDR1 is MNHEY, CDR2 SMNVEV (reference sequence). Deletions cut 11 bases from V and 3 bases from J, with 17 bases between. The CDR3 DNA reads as TGTGCCTCAGGGCTCAGGCATTCCAATCAGCCCCAGCATTTT. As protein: CASGLRHSNQPQHF.

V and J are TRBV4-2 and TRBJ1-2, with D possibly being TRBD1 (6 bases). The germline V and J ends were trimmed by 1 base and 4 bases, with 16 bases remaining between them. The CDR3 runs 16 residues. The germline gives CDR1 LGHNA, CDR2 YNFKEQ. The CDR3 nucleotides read TGTGCCAGCAGCCAAGGAACGACCACAGGGACCTATGGCTACACCTTC. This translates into CASSQGTTTGTYGYTF.

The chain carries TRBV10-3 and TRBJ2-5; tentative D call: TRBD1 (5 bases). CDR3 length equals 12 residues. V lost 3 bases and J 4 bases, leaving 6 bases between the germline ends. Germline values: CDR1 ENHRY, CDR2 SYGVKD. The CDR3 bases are TGTGCCATCAGTGATCAGGGAGAGACCCAGTACTTC. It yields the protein CAISDQGETQYF.

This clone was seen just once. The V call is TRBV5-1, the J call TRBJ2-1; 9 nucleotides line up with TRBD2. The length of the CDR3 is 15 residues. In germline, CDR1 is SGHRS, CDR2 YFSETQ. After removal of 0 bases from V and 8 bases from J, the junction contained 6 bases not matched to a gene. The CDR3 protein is CASSLVLAGNDEQFF. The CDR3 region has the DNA TGCGCCAGCAGCTTGGTACTAGCGGGCAATGATGAGCAGTTCTTC.

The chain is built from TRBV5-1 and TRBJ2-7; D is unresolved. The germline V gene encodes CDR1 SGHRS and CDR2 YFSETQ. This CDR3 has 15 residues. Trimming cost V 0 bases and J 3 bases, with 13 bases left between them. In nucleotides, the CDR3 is TGCGCCAGCAGCTTGGCCGGTAGAGACAACTACGAGCAGTACTTC. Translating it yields CASSLAGRDNYEQYF.

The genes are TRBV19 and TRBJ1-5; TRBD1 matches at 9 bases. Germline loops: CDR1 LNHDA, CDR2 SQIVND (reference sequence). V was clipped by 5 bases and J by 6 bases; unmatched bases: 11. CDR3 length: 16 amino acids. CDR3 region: CASSGQGQGLGQPQHF. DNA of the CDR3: TGTGCCAGTAGTGGACAGGGACAGGGTTTAGGTCAGCCCCAGCATTTT.

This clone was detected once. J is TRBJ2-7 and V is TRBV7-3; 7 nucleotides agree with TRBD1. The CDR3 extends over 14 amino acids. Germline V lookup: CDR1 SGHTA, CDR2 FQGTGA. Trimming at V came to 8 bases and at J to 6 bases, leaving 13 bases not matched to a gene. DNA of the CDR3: TGTGCCAGCTCACTATCAGGGGGTGGAGGCGAGCAGTACTTC. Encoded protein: CASSLSGGGGEQYF.

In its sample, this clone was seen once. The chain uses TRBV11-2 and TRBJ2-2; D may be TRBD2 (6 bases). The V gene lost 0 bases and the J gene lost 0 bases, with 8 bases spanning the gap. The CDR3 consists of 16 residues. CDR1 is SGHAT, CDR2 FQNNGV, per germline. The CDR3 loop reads CASSLDGRTNTGELFF. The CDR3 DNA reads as TGTGCCAGCAGCTTAGATGGGAGGACGAACACCGGGGAGCTGTTTTTT.

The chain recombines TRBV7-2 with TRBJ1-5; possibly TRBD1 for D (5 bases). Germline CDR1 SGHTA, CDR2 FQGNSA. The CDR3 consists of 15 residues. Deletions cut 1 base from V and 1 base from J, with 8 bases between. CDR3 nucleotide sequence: TGTGCCAGCAGCTTAGTAGGACACAGCAATCAGCCCCAGCATTTT. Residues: CASSLVGHSNQPQHF.